The next 3 T cell receptor beta chains were all read from a single sample in a study of T cells in Graves' hyperthyroidism and ophthalmopathy. From RNA transcripts, TCR beta CDR3 regions were amplified. Using the HTBI primer set, a first-round RT-PCR was run on the TCR CDR3. MiXCR, applied by TCRdb to the multiplex PCR reads, yields one record per CDR3 protein. The sample carries some 500,000 distinct CDR3 sequences, approximately 15% recorded once. The specimen sequenced was blood. These receptors all come from a woman aged 18-29 years with Graves' hyperthyroidism.

The chain carries TRBV29-1 and TRBJ2-3; D might be TRBD1 or TRBD2, each matching 5 bases. This CDR3 is 19 amino acids long. Looked up from germline, CDR1 is SQVTM and CDR2 is ANQGSEA. Trimming removed 2 bases from V and 6 bases from J, with 30 bases in between. For the CDR3, the DNA is TGCAGCGTTGAACTGGTCAGGGTATCTCCGGGACGTTCTGTGGATACGCAGTATTTT. It encodes CSVELVRVSPGRSVDTQYF.

This clonotype showed up many times. The gene calls are TRBV20-1 and TRBJ2-7; the D gene is possibly TRBD1 (5 bases). Germline V gene sequence: CDR1 DFQATT, CDR2 SNEGSKA (reference sequence). The V end was cut by 3 bases, the J end by 5 bases, with 20 bases between. The CDR3 contains 15 residues. The CDR3 loop reads CSASIQAYQFDEQYF. CDR3 sequence (DNA): TGCAGTGCTAGTATACAGGCTTATCAATTTGACGAGCAGTACTTC.

This clonotype was observed many times. The chain links TRBV3-1 to TRBJ2-1, with no clear D. Deletions cut 2 bases from V and 9 bases from J, with 5 bases between. The CDR3 has 11 residues. CDR1 and CDR2 from the germline V gene are LGHDT and YNNKEL (reference sequence). Here the CDR3 DNA reads TGTGCCAGCAGCCAATCTGGTGAGCAGTTCTTC. Its translation: CASSQSGEQFF.